Below, 9 T cell receptor beta chains from the same sample are listed, as sequenced in a study of beta chain features in type 1 diabetes. Expressed TCRB transcripts were sequenced because the isolated RNA had all been reverse transcribed beforehand. The table came from immunoSEQ multiplex PCR; TCRdb's copy has only in-frame clones and leaves some out. This repertoire shows 120,000 to 150,000 clones, over 9.5% found once; its top ten account for around 1.2%. Sequencing was carried out using naive CD4+ T cells from blood. The source of these receptors is a young man in good health.

This clone was picked up many times. The V and J genes are TRBV29-1 and TRBJ2-1; 10 bases match TRBD1. CDR3 length equals 13 residues. The V and J ends lost 7 bases and 5 bases, in that order; junction bases with no gene match: 5. Germline values: CDR1 SQVTM, CDR2 ANQGSEA. Here the CDR3 reads CSASGTGDNEQFF. The CDR3 bases are TGCAGCGCCTCCGGGACAGGGGACAATGAGCAGTTCTTC.

The chain employs TRBV7-2 and TRBJ2-7; no firm D call. Trimming cost V 4 bases and J 6 bases, with 10 bases left between them. This CDR3 has 12 residues. Germline CDR1 is SGHTA and CDR2 is FQGNSA. As DNA, the CDR3 is TGTGCCAGCAGCTCATACACCACCGAGCAGTACTTC. It yields the protein CASSSYTTEQYF.

This clone was counted a few times. The genes are TRBV5-8 and TRBJ2-1; 8 positions agree with TRBD2. Germline-derived CDR1 and CDR2 are SGHTS and YDEGEE. The CDR3 spans 16 residues. Losses at the gene ends were 0 bases for V and 4 bases for J; bases not matched to a gene: 6. In nucleotides, the CDR3 is TGTGCCAGCAGCTTGGCCTTAGCGGGGAGTTACAATGAGCAGTTCTTC. The encoded protein is CASSLALAGSYNEQFF.

A few counts support this clone. This sequence joins TRBV29-1 and TRBJ1-1, with TRBD1 matching 7 bases. The CDR3 sequence is 13 residues long. Germline assignment: CDR1 SQVTM and CDR2 ANQGSEA. V gave up 4 bases and J gave up 0 bases; unmatched junction bases: 2. The CDR3 region is CSVGGQMNTEAFF. The CDR3 coding sequence is TGCAGCGTTGGGGGACAGATGAACACTGAAGCTTTCTTT.

This clone came up a few times. The J gene is TRBJ2-2, the V gene TRBV27; 16 bases agree with TRBD2. The CDR3 runs to 18 residues. The V gene end was trimmed by 6 bases and the J gene end by 5 bases; junction bases not matched to a gene: 9. Germline CDR1 and CDR2: MNHEY and SMNVEV (reference sequence). The DNA of the CDR3 is TGTGCCAGCAGGAGCCTGGGACTAGCGGGGGGGATTACCGGGGAGCTGTTTTTT. Translation gives CASRSLGLAGGITGELFF.

V and J are TRBV15 and TRBJ2-3; TRBD2 aligns across 11 bases. This CDR3 is 18 amino acids long. In germline, CDR1 is LNHNV, CDR2 YYDKDF (reference sequence). J was trimmed by 7 bases and V by 2 bases; bases with no gene match: 14. The CDR3 region has the DNA TGTGCCACCAGCAGACCCAGCCTGACTAGCGGGGTCATGAATACGCAGTATTTT. Its protein is CATSRPSLTSGVMNTQYF.

This rearrangement joins TRBV7-2 to TRBJ2-1; a possible D gene is TRBD1 (6 bases). This CDR3 is 15 amino acids long. The germline CDR1 and CDR2 sequences are SGHTA and FQGNSA. Trimming took off 4 bases at V and 4 bases at J, with 14 bases between the two ends. The CDR3 DNA sequence: TGTGCCAGCAGCTCAGGACAGACCTTTTACAATGAGCAGTTCTTC. As protein: CASSSGQTFYNEQFF.

The chain employs TRBV7-9 and TRBJ1-4; 7 bases fit TRBD1. The CDR3 loop spans 15 amino acids. V shed 1 base, J shed 7 bases, and the junction held 6 bases outside the gene matches. Germline values: CDR1 SEHNR, CDR2 FQNEAQ (reference sequence). The CDR3 protein is CASSLERGRIEKLFF. For the CDR3, the DNA is TGTGCCAGCAGCTTAGAGAGGGGGCGGATTGAAAAACTGTTTTTT.

This clone was seen a handful of times. V and J are TRBV7-9 and TRBJ2-3; D not certain. This CDR3 spans 11 amino acids. Trimming removed 5 bases at V and 13 bases at J, with 13 bases between. Germline values: CDR1 SEHNR, CDR2 FQNEAQ (reference sequence). Here the CDR3 DNA reads TGTGCCAGCAGCCTAGACCAAACGGAGTATTTT. It yields the protein CASSLDQTEYF. Full variable domain (remainder filled in from reference TRBV7-9 and TRBJ2-3): DTGVSQNPRHKITKRGQNVTFRCDPISEHNRLYWYRQTLGQGPEFLTYFQNEAQLEKSRLLSDRFSAERPKGSFSTLEIQRTEQGDSAMYLCASSLDQTEYFGPGTRLTVL.